This entry lists 14 T cell receptor beta chains sequenced from one sample in a study of Graves' ophthalmopathy and Graves' hyperthyroidism. RNA transcripts served as template for amplifying TCR beta CDR3 sequences. The authors performed first-round RT-PCR with HTBI primers and then a second-round multiplex PCR. TCRdb redid the calling of the multiplex PCR reads with MiXCR, one entry per CDR3 protein. This table has some 750,000 distinct CDR3 sequences, 40% appearing once. Sequencing used peripheral blood. The origin of the receptors is an adult man with Graves' ophthalmopathy.

The chain employs TRBV29-1 and TRBJ1-1; tentatively, D is TRBD1 (6 bases). This CDR3 region has 13 residues. The germline CDR1 and CDR2 sequences are SQVTM and ANQGSEA. With 7 bases removed from V and 4 bases from J, the gap between germline ends came to 16 bases. The CDR3 DNA follows: TGCAGCGCTGGGATACAGGGAAGCACTGAAGCTTTCTTT. The encoded protein is CSAGIQGSTEAFF.

The chain couples TRBV5-1 to TRBJ2-7, with 9 bases matching TRBD2. The V gene end was trimmed by 4 bases and the J gene end by 5 bases; junction bases not matched to a gene: 10. The CDR3 consists of 15 residues. Germline lookup yields CDR1 SGHRS and CDR2 YFSETQ. CDR3 in amino acids: CASSPQVAGDNEQYF. CDR3 DNA sequence: TGCGCCAGCAGCCCCCAAGTAGCGGGAGACAACGAGCAGTACTTC.

The chain links TRBV25-1 to TRBJ1-4, with D perhaps TRBD1 (5 bases). Germline CDR1 MGHDK, CDR2 SYGVNS. The CDR3 consists of 15 residues. Written as DNA, the CDR3 is TGTGCTAGAGTTAACCCGGGGGGAAGTAATGAAAAACTGTTTTTT. Protein sequence: CARVNPGGSNEKLFF.

The CDR3 here is CASSIGAGLAYEQYV. The CDR3 region has the DNA TGTGCCAGTAGTATAGGGGCCGGACTAGCCTACGAGCAGTACGTC. The V gene is TRBV19, the J gene TRBJ2-7; 7 positions match TRBD2. V gave up 1 base and J gave up 2 bases; unmatched junction bases: 5. Germline V gene data show CDR1 as LNHDA and CDR2 as SQIVND (reference sequence). The CDR3 contains 15 residues.

CDR3 region: CASDPGTSGRRQETQYF. The DNA for the CDR3 is TGTGCCAGTGACCCCGGGACTAGCGGGAGGAGGCAAGAGACCCAGTACTTC. The rearrangement links TRBV7-2 to TRBJ2-5; 15 nucleotides agree with TRBD2. V dropped 9 bases and J dropped 2; count of bases not matched to a gene: 10. The CDR3 contains 17 residues. Germline CDR1 reads SGHTA; CDR2 reads FQGNSA.

This clonotype was found many times. The V gene is TRBV7-9, the J gene TRBJ1-1, with D possibly being TRBD1 (5 bases). V shed 5 bases and J shed 1 base, with 11 bases lying between them. This CDR3 has 14 amino acids. CDR1 SEHNR and CDR2 FQNEAQ come from the germline V gene (reference sequence). CDR3 sequence: CASSPGTANTEAFF. In nucleotides, the CDR3 is TGTGCCAGCAGCCCGGGGACGGCGAACACTGAAGCTTTCTTT.

Here the CDR3 DNA reads TGTGCCAGCAGCTTTTCGGGGGTCGGGTCGGCTGGCTACACCTTC. Amino acids: CASSFSGVGSAGYTF. V and J are TRBV7-9 and TRBJ1-2; tentatively, D is TRBD1 (5 bases). The CDR3 runs 15 residues. Germline values: CDR1 SEHNR, CDR2 FQNEAQ (reference sequence). The V end lost 3 bases, the J end lost 7 bases, and 18 bases lay between the germline ends. Filled out from reference TRBV7-9 and TRBJ1-2, the complete variable domain reads DTGVSQNPRHKITKRGQNVTFRCDPISEHNRLYWYRQTLGQGPEFLTYFQNEAQLEKSRLLSDRFSAERPKGSFSTLEIQRTEQGDSAMYLCASSFSGVGSAGYTFGSGTRLTVV.

This clonotype was detected ten times or more. The chain links TRBV7-7 to TRBJ2-7; TRBD2 matches 9 bases. Germline V lookup: CDR1 SSHAT, CDR2 FNYEAQ (reference sequence). The V gene end was trimmed by 5 bases and the J gene end by 6 bases; junction bases not matched to a gene: 8. This CDR3 is 14 amino acids long. Here the CDR3 reads CASSPALAGSEQYF. The CDR3 nucleotides read TGTGCCAGCAGCCCCGCTCTAGCGGGAAGCGAGCAGTACTTC. Supplemented by reference TRBV7-7 and TRBJ2-7, the full variable domain reads GAGVSQSPRYKVTKRGQDVTLRCDPISSHATLYWYQQALGQGPEFLTYFNYEAQPDKSGLPSDRFSAERPEGSISTLTIQRTEQRDSAMYRCASSPALAGSEQYFGPGTRLTVT.

There are many counts of this clonotype. This chain connects TRBV11-2 to TRBJ1-6, with 9 nucleotides matching TRBD1. Per the germline V gene, CDR1 is SGHAT and CDR2 is FQNNGV. V shed 5 bases, J shed 7 bases, and the junction held 3 bases outside the gene matches. The CDR3 runs to 14 residues. The CDR3 loop reads CASSHGQGNSPLHF. The CDR3 DNA sequence: TGTGCCAGCAGCCATGGACAGGGGAATTCACCCCTCCACTTT.

The chain combines TRBV7-2 with TRBJ1-2, with D possibly TRBD1 on 6 matching bases. This CDR3 comprises 14 residues. CDR1 is SGHTA and CDR2 is FQGNSA in the germline V gene. The V gene lost 5 bases and the J gene lost 2 bases, with 12 bases spanning the gap. CDR3: CASSNKQGNYGYTF. CDR3 coding DNA: TGTGCCAGCAGCAACAAACAGGGAAACTATGGCTACACCTTC.

This clonotype showed up just a few times. V usage is TRBV4-3 and J usage is TRBJ2-7; maybe TRBD1 (9 bases). V was clipped by 0 bases and J by 6 bases, with 15 bases between them. The CDR3 sequence is 15 residues long. Germline lookup yields CDR1 LGHNA and CDR2 YSLEER. CDR3 in amino acids: CASSQDGTGTSEQYF. The CDR3 DNA is TGCGCCAGCAGCCAAGATGGGACAGGGACTAGCGAGCAGTACTTC.

This clonotype was seen ten or more times. The chain carries TRBV20-1 and TRBJ1-2, with 7 bases that match TRBD1. Trimming cost V 5 bases and J 4 bases; bases outside gene matches: 4. Germline CDR1 and CDR2: DFQATT and SNEGSKA (reference sequence). The CDR3 loop spans 12 amino acids. The CDR3 loop is CSAGTATYGYTF. The DNA of the CDR3 is TGCAGTGCTGGGACAGCAACCTATGGCTACACCTTC.

The J gene is TRBJ2-7, the V gene TRBV25-1; 7 bases are a match to TRBD1. V trimming: 4 bases; J trimming: 2 bases; junction bases outside the gene matches: 2. CDR1 is MGHDK, CDR2 SYGVNS, per germline. This CDR3 has 13 amino acids. The CDR3 nucleotides read TGTGCCAGCAGTGCTACAGGGGCCTACGAGCAGTACTTC. Translated: CASSATGAYEQYF.

This clonotype was observed at least ten times. The J gene is TRBJ1-4, the V gene TRBV7-2, with TRBD1 as a possible D gene (6 bases). Trimming left V 1 base short and J 7 bases short, with 19 bases between. Per germline, CDR1 SGHTA and CDR2 FQGNSA. CDR3 length: 17 amino acids. The CDR3 reads CASSLERWTVRGEKLFF. DNA of the CDR3: TGTGCCAGCAGCTTAGAACGTTGGACAGTACGGGGTGAAAAACTGTTTTTT.